Each of the 21 T cell receptor beta chains below was sequenced from the same sample in a study of early T cells in non-severe SARS-CoV-2 infection. From the 5' RACE reads, TCRdb called clonotypes with MiXCR, one entry per CDR3 protein. The table includes more than 45,000 distinct CDR3 sequences, approximately 13% detected once. The sequencing input was whole blood. The receptors were gathered from an adult who was a healthcare worker with PCR-confirmed SARS-CoV-2 infection or an uninfected control (not recorded which).

This clonotype was observed a few times. The chain recombines TRBV20-1 with TRBJ2-2; 11 bases align to TRBD2. The CDR3 extends over 18 amino acids. CDR1 and CDR2 from the germline V gene are DFQATT and SNEGSKA (reference sequence). J was trimmed by 4 bases and V by 0 bases; bases with no gene match: 10. CDR3 region: CSARDLTSGTLGTGELFF. CDR3 bases: TGCAGTGCTAGAGACCTGACTAGCGGGACTCTTGGCACCGGGGAGCTGTTTTTT.

The table lists this clonotype with many counts. This rearrangement joins TRBV13 to TRBJ1-4; TRBD1 might be the D (6 bases). Trimming took off 1 base at V and 6 bases at J, with 12 bases between the two ends. The CDR3 sequence is 15 residues long. Germline-derived CDR1 and CDR2 are PRHDT and FYEKMQ (reference sequence). CDR3 protein: CASSLAPGEDEKLFF. The CDR3 DNA reads TGTGCCAGCAGCTTAGCCCCAGGGGAGGATGAAAAACTGTTTTTT.

The V gene is TRBV7-8, the J gene TRBJ1-1, with D tentatively TRBD1 (5 bases). Trimming removed 3 bases at V and 1 base at J, with 9 bases between. Germline CDR1 is SGHVS and CDR2 is FQNEAQ. The CDR3 is 14 amino acids. CDR3 sequence (DNA): TGTGCCAGCAGCTTGACAGTACCGAACACTGAAGCTTTCTTT. Translated, it gives CASSLTVPNTEAFF.

V gene TRBV28 combines with J gene TRBJ2-7; no firm D call. The V end lost 4 bases, the J end lost 0 bases, and 16 bases lay between the germline ends. The V gene's germline CDR1 is MDHEN and CDR2 SYDVKM. This CDR3 is built from 16 residues. The CDR3 is CASSWRKLSSSYEQYF. Written as DNA, the CDR3 is TGTGCCAGCAGTTGGCGGAAACTTTCTAGCTCCTACGAGCAGTACTTC.

This chain links TRBV20-1 with TRBJ2-1; no clear D gene. Germline CDR1 and CDR2: DFQATT and SNEGSKA (reference sequence). Trimming removed 5 bases at V and 7 bases at J, with 9 bases between. This CDR3 region has 11 residues. This chain's CDR3 is CSAHSWNEQFF. CDR3 DNA sequence: TGCAGTGCTCACAGTTGGAATGAGCAGTTCTTC.

This clonotype was counted at least ten times. V usage is TRBV12-3 or TRBV12-4 and J usage is TRBJ2-5, with TRBD2 matching over 10 bases. V dropped 3 bases and J dropped 1; count of bases not matched to a gene: 5. There are 16 residues in the CDR3. CDR3 DNA sequence: TGTGCCAGCAGTTTCCAAGCGGGAGGGACCCAAGAGACCCAGTACTTC. Its protein product is CASSFQAGGTQETQYF.

Note on this clonotype: A much larger clone lies one base from this, so it may be a read error. The chain links TRBV11-2 to TRBJ2-6; 8 bases map to TRBD2. The CDR3 is 19 residues long. Germline V lookup: CDR1 SGHAT, CDR2 FQNNGV. The CDR3 loop reads CASSRRGGPRVSGADVLTF. The CDR3 region has the DNA TGTGCCAGCAGCCGCCGCGGGGGGCCGAGGGTCTCTGGGGCCGACGTCCTGACTTTC.

There are a few counts of this clonotype. The rearrangement joins TRBV9 to TRBJ2-3; 11 nucleotides align to TRBD1. CDR1 is SGDLS, CDR2 YYNGEE, per germline. The CDR3 spans 12 residues. V was pared by 7 bases and J by 8 bases, with 3 bases of the junction left unmatched. The CDR3 bases are TGTGCCAGCTCCGGGACAGGGGGTACGCAGTATTTT. Its translation is CASSGTGGTQYF.

This clonotype was seen only a few times. The rearrangement uses TRBV4-2 and TRBJ1-2; a weak D match, TRBD1 (6 bases). The V end lost 3 bases, the J end lost 2 bases, and 16 bases lay between the germline ends. Germline V gene lookup returns CDR1 LGHNA and CDR2 YNFKEQ. This CDR3 is 16 amino acids long. In DNA, the CDR3 is TGTGCCAGCAGCCATCCGGGGGCCAACTCCAACTATGGCTACACCTTC. Protein: CASSHPGANSNYGYTF.

Ten or more counts support this clonotype. This rearrangement joins TRBV28 to TRBJ2-7; D ambiguous. Germline assignment: CDR1 MDHEN and CDR2 SYDVKM. This CDR3 is built from 12 residues. V gave up 3 bases and J gave up 10 bases, with 13 bases separating them. The CDR3 loop reads CASSLVQPPQYF. The CDR3 DNA reads as TGTGCCAGCAGTTTGGTCCAGCCACCCCAGTACTTC.

The CDR3 DNA follows: TGTGCCAGCAGTTTATGGGGGGGTCTGAACACTGAAGCTTTCTTT. Translation: CASSLWGGLNTEAFF. The rearrangement joins TRBV27 to TRBJ1-1; TRBD1 might be the D (5 bases). Germline V gene data show CDR1 as MNHEY and CDR2 as SMNVEV (reference sequence). The CDR3 length is 15 residues. V lost 1 base, J lost 0 bases, and 9 bases lay in between.

In its sample, this clonotype was seen many times. This chain connects TRBV3-1 to TRBJ2-7; D unresolved. CDR1 is LGHDT and CDR2 is YNNKEL in the germline V gene (reference sequence). Trimming pared 6 bases from V and 3 bases from J, leaving 15 bases between. This CDR3 has 14 residues. In nucleotides, the CDR3 is TGTGCCAGCAGTCGGGCCCGGCGCGACTACGAGCAGTACTTC. Protein product: CASSRARRDYEQYF.

CDR3 in amino acids: CASSRDYPNQDEQFF. For the CDR3, the DNA is TGTGCCAGCAGCCGTGACTATCCCAACCAAGATGAGCAGTTCTTC. The chain combines TRBV6-5 with TRBJ2-1; D may be TRBD2 (5 bases). V lost 6 bases and J 8 bases, leaving 20 bases between the germline ends. The CDR3 has 15 residues. Per the germline V gene, CDR1 is MNHEY and CDR2 is SVGAGI.

This clonotype was seen a few times. This chain's CDR3 is CASSAGGTSYEQYF. The CDR3 coding sequence is TGTGCCAGCAGCGCTGGGGGCACCTCCTACGAGCAGTACTTC. V gene TRBV12-3 or TRBV12-4 combines with J gene TRBJ2-7, with a tentative D call TRBD1 (6 bases). This CDR3 contains 14 residues. V was shortened by 6 bases and J by 0 bases, with 12 bases between the two germline ends.

This clonotype came up a few times. This chain links TRBV15 with TRBJ1-3, with D uncertain. The germline V gene encodes CDR1 LNHNV and CDR2 YYDKDF (reference sequence). V was trimmed by 1 base and J by 5 bases, leaving 0 bases between them. CDR3 length: 11 amino acids. The CDR3 reads CATSRGNTIYF. CDR3 sequence (DNA): TGTGCCACCAGCAGAGGAAACACCATATATTTT.

This clonotype was found many times. The chain couples TRBV11-2 to TRBJ2-7; D tentatively reads TRBD1 or TRBD2 (7 bases each). Germline V gives CDR1 SGHAT, CDR2 FQNNGV. This CDR3 has 18 amino acids. Trimming left V 6 bases short and J 3 bases short, with 27 bases between. This CDR3 reads CASSSRGRGLALNYEQYF. CDR3 DNA: TGTGCCAGCAGTTCCAGGGGGAGGGGACTGGCCCTTAACTACGAGCAGTACTTC.

This clonotype turned up a few times. The rearrangement uses TRBV7-3 and TRBJ2-3; the match to TRBD1 covers 12 bases. The CDR3 consists of 15 residues. Per germline, CDR1 SGHTA and CDR2 FQGTGA. V gave up 3 bases and J gave up 7 bases; unmatched junction bases: 5. The CDR3 region has the DNA TGTGCCAGCAGCTTGGGGACAGGGGGCGAATATACGCAGTATTTT. This translates into CASSLGTGGEYTQYF.

This clonotype was observed at least ten times. The genes are TRBV6-5 and TRBJ2-5; no firm D call. V was trimmed by 6 bases and J by 0 bases, leaving 5 bases between them. This CDR3 region has 12 residues. Germline V gives CDR1 MNHEY, CDR2 SVGAGI. The CDR3 protein is CASSKYQETQYF. CDR3 DNA: TGTGCCAGCAGCAAGTACCAAGAGACCCAGTACTTC.

This clonotype appeared many times. This chain connects TRBV28 to TRBJ1-6, with D hard to call. Germline V CDR1 and CDR2: MDHEN, SYDVKM. There are 12 residues in the CDR3. The ends were cut back, 5 bases at V and 10 bases at J, with 9 bases in the middle. The CDR3 DNA follows: TGTGCCAGCAGTCAGACCGGGTCACCCCTCCACTTT. Its protein product is CASSQTGSPLHF.

This clonotype was seen at least ten times. CDR3: CASSPSLDNEQFF. As DNA, the CDR3 is TGCGCCAGCAGCCCCTCGCTAGACAATGAGCAGTTCTTC. The V and J genes are TRBV5-1 and TRBJ2-1; no firm D call. The CDR3 totals 13 residues. Germline loops: CDR1 SGHRS, CDR2 YFSETQ. The germline V and J ends were trimmed by 4 bases and 5 bases, with 10 bases remaining between them.

The V and J genes are TRBV28 and TRBJ1-2; D unclear. Germline lookup yields CDR1 MDHEN and CDR2 SYDVKM. V lost 5 bases, J lost 0 bases, and 10 bases lay in between. This CDR3 is built from 14 residues. CDR3 loop: CASSPWAANYGYTF. The DNA for the CDR3 is TGTGCCAGCAGTCCCTGGGCAGCTAACTATGGCTACACCTTC.